This T cell receptor (beta chain) appears in the sequencing data of a study of OX40 agonist ivuxolimab in advanced cancers. The study's findings and limits: No determination was made of the antigen specificity of the expanded peripheral T cells. Researchers report that CD8+ T cells had, on average, more expanded clones than CD4+.

Clones were sequenced by immunoSEQ multiplex PCR, and TCRdb holds only the in-frame ones, with some missing. The profile covers about 60,000 clones, with about four fifths appearing a single time and 1% taken by the ten largest. On this clone itself: Its target is unknown.

Trimming pared 0 bases from V and 4 bases from J, leaving 12 bases between. The CDR3 runs 15 residues. Germline values: CDR1 MNHEY, CDR2 SVGAGI. Specimen: CD4+ or CD8+ T cells sorted from blood, collected in a trial of the OX40 agonist ivuxolimab. The chain joins TRBV6-5 to TRBJ1-2; no clear D. The sequence was obtained from an adult with an advanced solid tumor such as melanoma, head and neck, liver or kidney cancer. The CDR3 DNA reads as TGTGCCAGCAGTTACTCGACCGCGGGGAGCTATGGCTACACCTTC. Translation gives CASSYSTAGSYGYTF.